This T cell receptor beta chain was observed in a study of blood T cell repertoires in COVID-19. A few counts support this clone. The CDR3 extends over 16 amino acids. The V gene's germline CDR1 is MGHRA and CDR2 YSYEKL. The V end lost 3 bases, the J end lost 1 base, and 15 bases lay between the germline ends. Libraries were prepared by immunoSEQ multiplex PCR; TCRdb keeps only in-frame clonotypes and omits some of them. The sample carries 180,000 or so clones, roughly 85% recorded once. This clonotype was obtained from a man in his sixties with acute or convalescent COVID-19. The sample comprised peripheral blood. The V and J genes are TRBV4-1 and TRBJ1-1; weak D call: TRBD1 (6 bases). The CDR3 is CASSHTKLQGNTEAFF. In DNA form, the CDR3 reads TGCGCCAGCAGCCATACCAAACTACAGGGGAACACTGAAGCTTTCTTT.